This is a list of T cell receptor beta chains from one sample in a study of cytomegalovirus exposure and HLA in healthy donors. Here immunoSEQ multiplex PCR was the method, and the copy in TCRdb shows in-frame clones only, minus some. The sample gives about 170,000 clones, approximately 81% of which show up once; just over 2.5% is in the top ten. Input material: PBMCs. The origin of the receptors is a young man in good health and CMV-seropositive. CDR3s include the opening cysteine and the closing phenylalanine or tryptophan. Fields, in order: D gene, V gene, clone size, J gene, CDR3 protein, CDR3 DNA. A D gene is named only where the DNA matches it firmly. Clone size is not always given. Where it is, it says once, few, many or a class for expanded clones.

D: TRBD1; V: TRBV27; size: NA; J: TRBJ2-2; CDR3: CASSLNRGGGELFF; DNA: TGTGCCAGCAGTCTAAACAGGGGCGGCGGGGAGCTGTTTTTT
D: TRBD1; V: TRBV4-1; size: NA; J: TRBJ1-1; CDR3: CASSPMGQGVNTEAFF; DNA: TGCGCCAGCAGCCCGATGGGGCAGGGGGTAAACACTGAAGCTTTCTTT
D: TRBD1; V: TRBV7-8; size: NA; J: TRBJ1-3; CDR3: CATSGQGAGNTIYF; DNA: TGTGCCACCTCCGGACAGGGAGCTGGAAACACCATATATTTT
D: NA; V: TRBV16; size: NA; J: TRBJ1-4; CDR3: CASSQSRQVPEKLFF; DNA: TGTGCCAGCAGCCAATCTCGCCAGGTTCCTGAAAAACTGTTTTTT
D: NA; V: TRBV7-2; size: NA; J: TRBJ1-1; CDR3: CASSFWERGEAFF; DNA: TGTGCCAGCAGCTTTTGGGAGCGAGGTGAAGCTTTCTTT
D: NA; V: TRBV19; size: NA; J: TRBJ1-2; CDR3: CASSIRFRQAIYGYTF; DNA: TGTGCCAGTAGTATACGTTTCCGACAGGCGATCTATGGCTACACCTTC
D: NA; V: TRBV7-9; size: NA; J: TRBJ1-1; CDR3: CASSSTGWNTEAFF; DNA: TGTGCCAGCAGCTCGACGGGTTGGAACACTGAAGCTTTCTTT
D: NA; V: TRBV5-1; size: once; J: TRBJ2-5; CDR3: CASSLGTGFQETQYF; DNA: TGCGCCAGCAGCCTCGGAACAGGGTTCCAAGAGACCCAGTACTTC
D: NA; V: TRBV7-2; size: NA; J: TRBJ2-7; CDR3: CASSFDTDYEQYF; DNA: TGTGCCAGCAGCTTCGACACAGACTACGAGCAGTACTTC
D: NA; V: TRBV2; size: few; J: TRBJ1-5; CDR3: CASSDVGNQPQHF; DNA: TGTGCCAGCAGTGACGTCGGCAATCAGCCCCAGCATTTT
D: TRBD2; V: TRBV4-2; size: medium-sized; J: TRBJ2-3; CDR3: CASSQDQGAGADTQYF; DNA: TGTGCCAGCAGCCAAGATCAGGGAGCGGGAGCAGATACGCAGTATTTT
D: TRBD1; V: TRBV11-2; size: NA; J: TRBJ1-4; CDR3: CASSVRQGHNEKLFF; DNA: TGTGCCAGCAGCGTCCGACAGGGACATAATGAAAAACTGTTTTTT
D: NA; V: TRBV5-1; size: few; J: TRBJ2-7; CDR3: CASSSTGLGQYF; DNA: TGCGCCAGCAGCTCTACAGGGTTAGGGCAGTACTTC
D: NA; V: TRBV5-1; size: few; J: TRBJ2-2; CDR3: CASTEMSGELFF; DNA: TGCGCCAGCACTGAGATGAGTGGGGAGCTGTTTTTT
D: TRBD2; V: TRBV18; size: NA; J: TRBJ2-1; CDR3: CASSPLAGEGEQFF; DNA: TGTGCCAGCTCACCCCTAGCGGGAGAGGGTGAGCAGTTCTTC
D: TRBD1; V: TRBV7-2; size: NA; J: TRBJ1-2; CDR3: CASSPWTGNYGYTF; DNA: TGTGCCAGCAGCCCCTGGACAGGGAACTATGGCTACACCTTC
D: NA; V: TRBV10-3; size: NA; J: TRBJ1-2; CDR3: CAISGAPDSSGYTF; DNA: TGTGCCATCAGTGGCGCACCCGACTCCTCTGGCTACACCTTC
D: NA; V: TRBV7-2; size: NA; J: TRBJ2-2; CDR3: CASRPRLGDYTGELFF; DNA: TGTGCCAGCAGGCCCCGACTAGGAGACTACACCGGGGAGCTGTTTTTT
D: NA; V: TRBV4-3; size: few; J: TRBJ2-5; CDR3: CASSQDPGEGARKTQYF; DNA: TGCGCCAGCAGCCAAGATCCCGGCGAAGGGGCGAGAAAGACCCAGTACTTC
D: TRBD2; V: TRBV5-1; size: NA; J: TRBJ2-7; CDR3: CASASGLANAEQYF; DNA: TGCGCCAGCGCGAGTGGACTAGCGAACGCCGAGCAGTACTTC
D: TRBD2; V: TRBV5-4; size: NA; J: TRBJ2-7; CDR3: CASSLPPSGRESEQYF; DNA: TGTGCCAGCAGCTTGCCCCCTAGCGGGAGAGAGTCCGAGCAGTACTTC
D: NA; V: TRBV7-8; size: NA; J: TRBJ1-2; CDR3: CASSSLHYGYTF; DNA: TGTGCCAGCAGCAGCCTTCACTATGGCTACACCTTC
D: NA; V: TRBV7-6; size: NA; J: TRBJ2-5; CDR3: CASSSFLTESQETQYF; DNA: TGTGCCAGCAGCTCGTTCTTGACAGAGTCCCAAGAGACCCAGTACTTC
D: NA; V: TRBV5-1; size: NA; J: TRBJ2-1; CDR3: CASSVDRRNFNEQFF; DNA: TGCGCCAGCAGCGTGGACAGACGTAATTTCAATGAGCAGTTCTTC
D: TRBD2; V: TRBV18; size: NA; J: TRBJ2-2; CDR3: CASSPPTTSGKSGELFF; DNA: TGTGCCAGCTCACCTCCCACGACTAGCGGGAAGTCCGGGGAGCTGTTTTTT
D: NA; V: TRBV5-4; size: NA; J: TRBJ1-4; CDR3: CASSLGQNEKLFF; DNA: TGTGCCAGCAGCTTAGGACAGAATGAAAAACTGTTTTTT
D: NA; V: TRBV7-2; size: NA; J: TRBJ2-3; CDR3: CASSLGGLGTQYF; DNA: TGTGCCAGCAGCTTAGGAGGCCTAGGTACGCAGTATTTT
D: NA; V: TRBV19; size: once; J: TRBJ2-2; CDR3: CASSTGSLSNTGELFF; DNA: TGTGCCAGTAGTACAGGAAGTCTGTCGAACACCGGGGAGCTGTTTTTT
D: TRBD2; V: TRBV7-9; size: NA; J: TRBJ2-3; CDR3: CASSPGLAGATDTQYF; DNA: TGTGCCAGCAGCCCTGGACTAGCGGGAGCCACAGATACGCAGTATTTT
D: TRBD1; V: TRBV5-6; size: many; J: TRBJ2-7; CDR3: CASSLLGTGASYEQYF; DNA: TGTGCCAGCAGCTTGTTAGGGACAGGGGCATCCTACGAGCAGTACTTC
D: TRBD1; V: TRBV7-8; size: NA; J: TRBJ1-2; CDR3: CASSAIAGTGDYGYTF; DNA: TGTGCCAGCAGCGCGATCGCCGGGACAGGGGACTATGGCTACACCTTC
D: TRBD1; V: TRBV5-1; size: NA; J: TRBJ1-2; CDR3: CASSTMGFPTGVKGYTF; DNA: TGCGCCAGCAGCACTATGGGTTTTCCGACAGGGGTTAAGGGCTACACCTTC
D: NA; V: TRBV6-1; size: NA; J: TRBJ2-2; CDR3: CASSASGEREELFF; DNA: TGTGCCAGCAGTGCCTCAGGGGAGAGGGAGGAGCTGTTTTTT
D: TRBD2; V: TRBV7-2; size: NA; J: TRBJ2-7; CDR3: CASSFGLAGTYEQYF; DNA: TGTGCCAGCAGCTTCGGACTAGCGGGAACCTACGAGCAGTACTTC
D: TRBD1; V: TRBV7-2; size: NA; J: TRBJ2-2; CDR3: CASSLATGYFTGELFF; DNA: TGTGCCAGCAGCTTAGCGACAGGGTACTTCACCGGGGAGCTGTTTTTT
D: NA; V: TRBV14; size: NA; J: TRBJ1-2; CDR3: CASSPRSYYGYTF; DNA: TGTGCCAGCAGTCCCAGGTCTTACTATGGCTACACCTTC
D: TRBD2; V: TRBV4-1; size: NA; J: TRBJ2-3; CDR3: CASSQERNSGSRGDTQYF; DNA: TGCGCCAGCAGCCAAGAGAGGAATAGCGGGAGTCGGGGAGATACGCAGTATTTT
D: NA; V: TRBV5-1; size: once; J: TRBJ2-7; CDR3: CASSFRTDTYEQYF; DNA: TGCGCCAGCAGCTTCAGGACAGATACCTACGAGCAGTACTTC
D: TRBD2; V: TRBV10-3; size: NA; J: TRBJ2-7; CDR3: CAIRAPLAGGEDEQYF; DNA: TGTGCCATCAGAGCCCCACTAGCGGGAGGGGAGGACGAGCAGTACTTC
D: TRBD2; V: TRBV27; size: NA; J: TRBJ2-6; CDR3: CASSDPASGYGANVLTF; DNA: TGTGCCAGCAGTGACCCGGCTAGCGGGTATGGGGCCAACGTCCTGACTTTC
D: TRBD2; V: TRBV5-6; size: NA; J: TRBJ2-1; CDR3: CASSIGTSGYNEQFF; DNA: TGTGCCAGCAGCATCGGGACTAGCGGCTACAATGAGCAGTTCTTC
D: TRBD2; V: TRBV4-1; size: NA; J: TRBJ2-7; CDR3: CASSQDASGSGSSYEQYF; DNA: TGCGCCAGCAGCCAAGATGCTAGCGGGAGCGGATCGTCCTACGAGCAGTACTTC
D: NA; V: TRBV7-2; size: NA; J: TRBJ2-6; CDR3: CASSLVRGGASGANVLTF; DNA: TGTGCCAGCAGCTTAGTAAGAGGTGGGGCCTCTGGGGCCAACGTCCTGACTTTC
D: NA; V: TRBV28; size: NA; J: TRBJ1-5; CDR3: CASSSVRSNQPQHF; DNA: TGTGCCAGCAGTTCGGTCCGAAGCAATCAGCCCCAGCATTTT
D: NA; V: TRBV7-9; size: NA; J: TRBJ1-2; CDR3: CASSSTRGAGYTF; DNA: TGTGCCAGCAGCTCCACGCGGGGGGCCGGCTACACCTTC
D: NA; V: TRBV11-1; size: NA; J: TRBJ1-4; CDR3: CASSLAGGAEKLFF; DNA: TGTGCCAGCAGCTTAGCCGGAGGGGCTGAAAAACTGTTTTTT
D: NA; V: TRBV9; size: NA; J: TRBJ1-1; CDR3: CASSVDGLAGTEAFF; DNA: TGTGCCAGCAGCGTAGACGGCCTAGCTGGGACTGAAGCTTTCTTT
D: TRBD1; V: TRBV7-8; size: NA; J: TRBJ2-2; CDR3: CASSITGGNTGELFF; DNA: TGTGCCAGCAGCATCACAGGGGGCAACACCGGGGAGCTGTTTTTT
D: NA; V: TRBV11-2; size: NA; J: TRBJ1-2; CDR3: CASSPVTGQILPGVYGYTF; DNA: TGTGCCAGCAGCCCCGTAACGGGACAAATACTCCCGGGCGTCTATGGCTACACCTTC
D: TRBD1; V: TRBV5-4; size: NA; J: TRBJ1-2; CDR3: CASSLGQGGYGYTF; DNA: TGTGCCAGCAGCCTGGGACAGGGCGGGTATGGCTACACCTTC
D: NA; V: TRBV4-3; size: NA; J: TRBJ1-2; CDR3: CASSHATSGDYGYTF; DNA: TGCGCCAGCAGCCACGCCACCTCAGGGGACTATGGCTACACCTTC
D: NA; V: TRBV19; size: NA; J: TRBJ1-1; CDR3: CASPMAKGVPTEAFF; DNA: TGTGCCAGCCCCATGGCGAAAGGGGTACCCACTGAAGCTTTCTTT
D: NA; V: TRBV7-2; size: NA; J: TRBJ1-2; CDR3: CASSPPNGQIYGYTF; DNA: TGTGCCAGCAGCCCACCCAATGGACAGATCTATGGCTACACCTTC
D: TRBD2; V: TRBV9; size: NA; J: TRBJ2-1; CDR3: CASSAAGGPWYNEQFF; DNA: TGTGCCAGCAGCGCAGCGGGAGGGCCTTGGTACAATGAGCAGTTCTTC
D: TRBD2; V: TRBV14; size: once; J: TRBJ2-1; CDR3: CASFLSGTSGYNEQFF; DNA: TGTGCCAGCTTCCTATCCGGGACTAGCGGATACAATGAGCAGTTCTTC